This TCR beta chain comes out of a study of blood T cell repertoires in COVID-19. Study-level background: Acute and convalescent COVID-19 samples came from the United States, Italy and Spain. From T cells, B-cell-depleted T cells, or PBMCs came the material, which was cDNA or gDNA.

The V gene's germline CDR1 is SGHVS and CDR2 FQNEAQ. V lost 5 bases, J lost 7 bases, and 9 bases stayed unmatched. The CDR3 totals 15 residues. The protocol was immunoSEQ multiplex PCR, while the TCRdb copy is restricted to in-frame clones and leaves out a portion. In the table there are 65,000 to 95,000 clones, roughly 82% of which are singletons. The J gene is TRBJ1-5, the V gene TRBV7-8; the match to TRBD1 covers 9 bases. The sample taken for sequencing was peripheral blood. This sequence originates from a woman aged 45-60 years with acute or convalescent COVID-19. The CDR3 region has the DNA TGTGCCAGCAGCCCAGGGGACAGGGCAAAACAGCCCCAGCATTTT. Its protein product is CASSPGDRAKQPQHF.